There are a few counts of the clone carrying this T cell receptor (beta chain). TCRdb itself ran the PCR reads through MiXCR, one entry per CDR3 protein. The sample holds some 680,000 distinct CDR3 sequences; about 25% are singletons and the top ten take about 0.81%. This record comes from a study of molecular identifiers for immune sequencing clone quantification. The CDR3 contains 15 residues. Between the trimmed V and J ends, which lost 2 bases and 0 bases, there was a span of 8 bases. Looked up from germline, CDR1 is SGHTA and CDR2 is FQGNSA. The receptor was isolated from a human donor in good health. Some libraries in this study had Jurkat cell RNA spiked in. The chain combines TRBV7-2 with TRBJ1-5; D ambiguous. The sequenced sample was naive CD8+ T cells from blood, with Jurkat cell RNA spiked in. Described subset: FACS-sorted CD8+CD4-CCR7+CD45RA+ naive T cells. CDR3 protein: CASSLSDYSNQPQHF. CDR3 sequence (DNA): TGTGCCAGCAGCTTAAGCGATTATAGCAATCAGCCCCAGCATTTT. The full variable domain, in which reference TRBV7-2 and TRBJ1-5 provide the parts outside the CDR3, is GAGVSQSPSNKVTEKGKDVELRCDPISGHTALYWYRQSLGQGLEFLIYFQGNSAPDKSGLPSDRFSAERTGGSVSTLTIQRTQQEDSAVYLCASSLSDYSNQPQHFGDGTRLSIL.